The 26 T cell receptor beta chains in this list originate from one sample, sequenced in a study of blood T cell repertoires in COVID-19. TCRdb keeps only in-frame clones here, not all; method: immunoSEQ multiplex PCR. The sample has 55,000 to 80,000 clones; about 86% are singletons. The material sequenced was peripheral blood. These receptors were obtained from a man between 65 and 85 years old with acute or convalescent COVID-19.

This clone appeared a few times. This rearrangement joins TRBV5-4 to TRBJ1-2, with unresolved D. This CDR3 has 14 amino acids. Trimming took 4 bases from V and 1 from J, leaving 11 bases between them. Germline V gene data show CDR1 as SGHNT and CDR2 as YYREEE (reference sequence). Written as DNA, the CDR3 is TGTGCCAGCAGCCAGATGGGAGGTAACTATGGCTACACCTTC. It yields the protein CASSQMGGNYGYTF.

The CDR3 sequence is CASSNGPYEQYF. DNA of the CDR3: TGTGCCAGCAGCAATGGCCCCTACGAGCAGTACTTC. The V call is TRBV6-2 or TRBV6-3, the J call TRBJ2-7; D is unresolved. Germline values: CDR1 MNHEY, CDR2 SVGEGT. Between the trimmed V and J ends, which lost 6 bases and 2 bases, there was a span of 8 bases. This CDR3 spans 12 amino acids.

The chain recombines TRBV19 with TRBJ2-2, with 7 positions matching TRBD2. After removal of 4 bases from V and 5 bases from J, the junction contained 10 bases not matched to a gene. The CDR3 consists of 16 residues. Germline lookup yields CDR1 LNHDA and CDR2 SQIVND (reference sequence). CDR3 in DNA: TGTGCCAGTAGTAGGTTCGGCGGGGAGGGTACCGGGGAGCTGTTTTTT. Amino acids: CASSRFGGEGTGELFF.

This sequence joins TRBV19 and TRBJ1-4; 7 nucleotides align to TRBD1. CDR3 size: 15 residues. J was trimmed by 3 bases and V by 6 bases; bases with no gene match: 7. The germline CDR1 and CDR2 sequences are LNHDA and SQIVND (reference sequence). CDR3 residues: CASRTGTASNEKLFF. CDR3 nucleotides: TGTGCCAGTAGGACCGGGACAGCGTCTAATGAAAAACTGTTTTTT.

This chain connects TRBV21-1 to TRBJ2-3; the DNA was not compared with TRBD2, the D call given in the table. TRBV21-1 is annotated as a pseudogene. This CDR3 region has 13 residues. CDR3 protein: CASSPHAEDTQYF. DNA of the CDR3: TGTGCCAGCAGCCCACACGCGGAGGATACGCAGTATTTT.

This clone has only a few counts. V is TRBV7-9 and J is TRBJ1-2; 10 bases line up with TRBD1. This CDR3 spans 16 amino acids. The germline V gene encodes CDR1 SEHNR and CDR2 FQNEAQ (reference sequence). V shed 5 bases, J shed 5 bases, and the junction held 11 bases outside the gene matches. The CDR3 spells CASSHLGQGIEYGYTF. The CDR3, as DNA: TGTGCCAGCAGCCACCTGGGACAGGGGATTGAATATGGCTACACCTTC.

V usage is TRBV5-6 and J usage is TRBJ1-6; D ambiguous. The CDR3 is 13 residues long. V lost 6 bases to trimming and J lost 8 bases, with 12 bases between them. Germline CDR1 and CDR2: SGHDT and YYEEEE. Written as DNA, the CDR3 is TGTGCCAGCACCCACAGTGAAGATTCACCCCTCCACTTT. This encodes CASTHSEDSPLHF.

This clone was recorded a few times. The chain has TRBV7-7 and TRBJ2-7, with D maybe TRBD1 (5 bases). Trimming left V 1 base short and J 5 bases short, with 9 bases between. From germline, CDR1 is SSHAT and CDR2 FNYEAQ (reference sequence). This CDR3 is 13 amino acids long. The CDR3, as DNA: TGTGCCAGCAGCTTAGTCTCAGGGCACGAGCAGTACTTC. It encodes CASSLVSGHEQYF.

The V call is TRBV5-1, the J call TRBJ2-7; 7 bases match TRBD1. The J segment lost 5 bases and the V segment lost 0 bases, leaving 8 bases of the junction unmatched. The CDR3 is 15 amino acids. From germline, CDR1 is SGHRS and CDR2 YFSETQ. CDR3 bases: TGCGCCAGCAGCTTGGCCGTGGGGACAGAGCACGAGCAGTACTTC. Residues: CASSLAVGTEHEQYF.

The gene calls are TRBV5-6 and TRBJ1-1; D ambiguous. V dropped 1 base and J dropped 1 base, with 5 bases sitting between them. The CDR3 runs 13 residues. Looked up from germline, CDR1 is SGHDT and CDR2 is YYEEEE. The CDR3 DNA reads as TGTGCCAGCAGCTTGCGGGGGAACACTGAAGCTTTCTTT. This sequence encodes CASSLRGNTEAFF.

The chain joins TRBV6-2 or TRBV6-3 to TRBJ1-5; TRBD1 matches 7 bases. The germline V gene encodes CDR1 MNHEY and CDR2 SVGEGT. V dropped 4 bases and J dropped 2; count of bases not matched to a gene: 8. This CDR3 has 16 amino acids. CDR3 protein: CASSFDRDIRNQPQHF. CDR3 nucleotides: TGTGCCAGCAGTTTCGACAGGGACATCCGCAATCAGCCCCAGCATTTT.

The genes are TRBV30 and TRBJ1-1; no clear D gene. CDR3 length: 13 amino acids. Trimming removed 4 bases at V and 0 bases at J, with 9 bases between. Germline assignment: CDR1 GTSNPN and CDR2 SVGIG (reference sequence). CDR3: CAWTGLMNTEAFF. CDR3 DNA: TGTGCCTGGACCGGACTGATGAACACTGAAGCTTTCTTT.

The chain joins TRBV5-1 to TRBJ2-2; tentative D call: TRBD1 (6 bases). This CDR3 comprises 15 residues. CDR1 SGHRS and CDR2 YFSETQ come from the germline V gene. V was trimmed by 0 bases and J by 2 bases, leaving 8 bases between them. CDR3 sequence: CASSLEGGNTGELFF. The CDR3 nucleotides are TGCGCCAGCAGCTTGGAAGGGGGAAACACCGGGGAGCTGTTTTTT.

The genes are TRBV3-1 (or the pseudogene TRBV3-2) and TRBJ1-5; 9 bases are shared with TRBD1. Germline-derived CDR1 and CDR2 are LGHDT and YNNKEL (reference sequence). The CDR3 runs 15 residues. Trimming cost V 2 bases and J 6 bases; bases outside gene matches: 5. The CDR3, as DNA: TGTGCCAGCAGCCAATATGGGACAGGGTCTCAGCCCCAGCATTTT. Amino acids: CASSQYGTGSQPQHF.

The CDR3 region has the DNA TGTGCCAGCAGCGAGACACTTGAAAAACTGTTTTTT. The encoded protein is CASSETLEKLFF. The chain carries TRBV7-9 and TRBJ1-4, with D unresolved. The germline gives CDR1 SEHNR, CDR2 FQNEAQ (reference sequence). The CDR3 extends over 12 amino acids. Trimming left V 5 bases short and J 7 bases short, with 8 bases between.

The chain uses TRBV29-1 and TRBJ2-3; 10 nucleotides agree with TRBD1. After removal of 6 bases from V and 6 bases from J, the junction contained 12 bases not matched to a gene. CDR3 length: 15 amino acids. Looked up from germline, CDR1 is SQVTM and CDR2 is ANQGSEA. The CDR3 sequence: CSVGSRDRGSDTQYF. CDR3 nucleotides: TGCAGCGTCGGGTCCCGGGACAGGGGTTCCGATACGCAGTATTTT.

The chain joins TRBV7-9 to TRBJ1-4; D might be TRBD1 (5 bases). This CDR3 has 14 amino acids. The germline V gene has CDR1 SEHNR and CDR2 FQNEAQ (reference sequence). Trimming removed 5 bases at V and 8 bases at J, with 15 bases between. The CDR3: CASSPGGGGEKLFF. The CDR3 coding sequence is TGTGCCAGCAGCCCAGGCGGGGGTGGGGAAAAACTGTTTTTT. The entire variable domain, with the rest obtained from reference TRBV7-9 and TRBJ1-4, is as follows: DTGVSQNPRHKITKRGQNVTFRCDPISEHNRLYWYRQTLGQGPEFLTYFQNEAQLEKSRLLSDRFSAERPKGSFSTLEIQRTEQGDSAMYLCASSPGGGGEKLFFGSGTQLSVL.

The chain combines TRBV5-6 with TRBJ2-5, with 8 bases identical to TRBD2. CDR1 is SGHDT, CDR2 YYEEEE, per germline. There are 12 residues in the CDR3. V lost 3 bases and J lost 7; bases outside the gene matches: 2. The DNA for the CDR3 is TGTGCCAGCAGCTCTAGCGGGCCGACCCAGTACTTC. This encodes CASSSSGPTQYF.

The CDR3: CASSSTSSDGYTF. The CDR3 DNA sequence: TGTGCCAGCAGTTCTACCTCCTCGGATGGCTACACCTTC. This chain links TRBV6-1 with TRBJ1-2; D gene unclear. The CDR3 spans 13 residues. Germline-derived CDR1 and CDR2 are MNHNS and SASEGT. Trimming took 5 bases from V and 6 from J, leaving 13 bases between them.

The rearrangement links TRBV27 to TRBJ2-7; TRBD1 agrees at 9 bases. This CDR3 spans 17 amino acids. With V trimmed by 5 bases and J by 2 bases, 13 bases remained unmatched. In germline, CDR1 is MNHEY, CDR2 SMNVEV (reference sequence). DNA for the CDR3: TGTGCCAGCAGTCCCTCCCGCCTGACAGGGGGGGCCTACGAGCAGTACTTC. Translating gives CASSPSRLTGGAYEQYF.

This chain links TRBV5-6 with TRBJ2-3; 13 nucleotides line up with TRBD2. Germline lookup yields CDR1 SGHDT and CDR2 YYEEEE. The CDR3 extends over 17 amino acids. V gave up 3 bases and J gave up 6 bases; unmatched junction bases: 10. The CDR3 loop reads CASSWDGLAGEGDTQYF. CDR3 sequence (DNA): TGTGCCAGCAGCTGGGACGGACTAGCGGGAGAGGGGGATACGCAGTATTTT.

The chain recombines TRBV7-9 with TRBJ1-1; D call uncertain. With 3 bases removed from V and 0 bases from J, the gap between germline ends came to 5 bases. This CDR3 comprises 13 residues. Germline V gene sequence: CDR1 SEHNR, CDR2 FQNEAQ (reference sequence). The CDR3 is CASSLEMNTEAFF. The DNA for the CDR3 is TGTGCCAGCAGCTTGGAGATGAACACTGAAGCTTTCTTT.

This clone was counted only a few times. The genes are TRBV27 and TRBJ1-3; maybe TRBD1 (6 bases). Trimming stripped 6 bases from V and 2 bases from J, with 11 bases between. Per germline, CDR1 MNHEY and CDR2 SMNVEV (reference sequence). CDR3 size: 14 residues. CDR3 in amino acids: CASRAQGTGNTIYF. For the CDR3, the DNA is TGTGCCAGCAGGGCACAGGGTACTGGAAACACCATATATTTT.

The chain couples TRBV21-1 to TRBJ2-5; the table's D call of TRBD1 was not tested on the DNA. TRBV21-1 is termed a pseudogene. The CDR3 sequence is 14 residues long. The CDR3 DNA sequence: TGTGCCAGCAGCTTCCGACAGGGGAAGGAGACCCAGTACTTC. Translation gives CASSFRQGKETQYF.

The V call is TRBV3-1 (or the pseudogene TRBV3-2), the J call TRBJ2-1; 8 bases align to TRBD2. The germline gives CDR1 LGHDT, CDR2 YNNKEL (reference sequence). The length of the CDR3 is 15 residues. The trim removed 6 bases at V and 10 bases at J, leaving 14 bases unmatched. CDR3 bases: TGTGCCAGCAGATACACCGGGACTAGGGCAGAAGAGCAGTTCTTC. Amino acids: CASRYTGTRAEEQFF.

The chain is built from TRBV7-9 and TRBJ2-1; 11 nucleotides align to TRBD2. CDR3 length: 15 residues. J lost 10 bases, V lost 5 bases, and 10 bases had no gene match. Germline CDR1 SEHNR, CDR2 FQNEAQ (reference sequence). The DNA of the CDR3 is TGTGCCAGCAGCGCACCGGGACTAGCGGTCCCAGAGCAGTTCTTC. Translated: CASSAPGLAVPEQFF.